This T cell receptor beta chain is drawn from a study of blood T cells in healthy people across ages (dated by TCRdb to between 2015 and 2016). At the level of the whole study: Template switching captured roughly one uniquely barcoded TCR beta cDNA molecule per two T cells in model experiments. The donors were divided into four age groups: young (average approximately 16 years), middle-aged (almost 40), aged (about 60) and long-lived (about 79). The study measured age-related changes in TCR beta repertoire diversity using deep sequencing normalized with unique cDNA molecular identifiers. The study analyzed two additional independent replicas of 1 million unique cDNA reads from the same blood draw for two donors, one aged 18 to 29 and one aged 80 or older. To avoid experimental bias, donors of different ages were distributed randomly across sequencing lanes. Paper-wide results and their limitations: As age increased, observed TCR beta diversity per million T cells dropped in a roughly linear way, and a significant reduction was already evident by age 40. Compared with the aged group, the long-lived group had more naive CD4+ T cells, fewer expanded clones and increased TCR diversity, suggesting age selection. Estimates of total diversity from one million sequenced T cells were regarded as lower bounds and underestimates. Because donor CMV infection status was unknown, age-related changes in expanded clonotypes were potentially confounded. A strong correlation was found between observed TCR beta diversity and the percentage of naive T cells measured by flow cytometry. Because profiling used bulk unsorted PBMCs, naive and antigen-experienced compartments could not be compared conclusively.

About this clonotype: What this receptor recognizes is not known. No per-base quality is available; no much larger clone lies one base away.

The protocol used for the library was 5' RACE. Sequencing instrument: Illumina HiSeq 2500. The second PCR ran for about 7 to 11 cycles and used a J-beta primer mix along with a sample-barcoded 5' primer. A template-switch 5' adaptor carrying 12 random nucleotides introduced a unique molecular identifier onto each TCR beta cDNA molecule. At least 2.5 million CDR3-containing paired-end reads were obtained from each sample. The Mint cDNA synthesis kit, primed by a TRBC-specific oligonucleotide, was used to synthesize first-strand cDNA from all RNA. After uracil-DNA glycosylase treatment, a first 18-cycle PCR used universal primers M1SS and BC2_uni_R on all cDNA. The source study handled its data this way. Normalization of each sample was performed by random selection of 1 million high-quality reads, each carrying a distinct molecular identifier. Reads sharing molecular identifiers were discarded rather than binned into consensus sequences. CDR3 identification, clonotype clustering and error correction used MiTCR with a Q25 quality threshold and the strictest error-elimination algorithm. Lower-bound total TCR beta diversity was estimated with a nonparametric unseen species model using Euler transformation. In TCRdb, the public reads were trimmed at Q25 with fastp and aligned with MiXCR, with productive beta chains retained. Under each unique CDR3 protein, matching rows form one entry showing the most common genes and DNA. Here the V and J calls rest on TCRdb's processing, not on the authors' analysis. For this sample the table gives hundreds of thousands of distinct CDR3 sequences, of which 58% were detected only once. The ten largest clones represent about two fifths of the sample.

Reading the germline V gene gives CDR1 ENHRY and CDR2 SYGVKD. V loses 3 bases, J loses 4 bases, and the germline ends lie 7 bases apart. There are 14 amino acids in the CDR3, from cysteine to phenylalanine inclusive. Solely the CDR3 DNA is kept, with 42 bases framed from the first base. The donors were roughly 40 Caucasian individuals from Russia, aged roughly 6 to 90 years, who were systemically healthy. Approximately 9.3 milliliters of peripheral blood were collected from each donor into EDTA-treated Vacutainer tubes. Ficoll-Paque density-gradient centrifugation was used to isolate PBMCs, with at least 6 million obtained per sample. Trizol reagent was used to extract total RNA from PBMCs, with at least 5.5 micrograms per sample. For every donor, an aliquot of PBMCs went through flow cytometry to measure the percentages of naive CD45RAhigh/CD27high T cells.

The specimen sequenced was blood. The rearrangement combines TRBV10-3 with TRBJ1-6; the D region possibly corresponds to TRBD1 (5 bases align). The origin of this receptor is a man aged 55 to 70 in good health. In nucleotide form, the sequence is TGTGCCATCAGTGAACAGGTTTATAATTCACCCCTCCACTTT. The translation is CAISEQVYNSPLHF.